This is a list of T cell receptor beta chains from one sample in a study of cytomegalovirus exposure and HLA in healthy donors. The assay was immunoSEQ multiplex PCR, and TCRdb's table has in-frame clones only and misses some. The sample records about 190,000 clones, over 70% being singletons. The sample was PBMCs. These receptors originate from a man aged 50-60 years in good health and CMV-seronegative. CDR3s include the opening cysteine and the closing phenylalanine or tryptophan. The D gene is left open where the match is weak. Clone size is not always given. Where it is, it says once, few, many or a class for expanded clones.

clone_size,v_call,cdr3_length,j_call,d_call,cdr3_aa,cdr3_nt
NA,TRBV6-1,15,TRBJ2-2,NA,CASSEEGRVRGELFF,TGTGCCAGCAGTGAAGAGGGCAGGGTGCGCGGGGAGCTGTTTTTT
once,TRBV5-1,14,TRBJ2-1,TRBD2,CASSNGGVDNEQFF,TGCGCCAGCAGCAACGGGGGGGTGGACAATGAGCAGTTCTTC
few,TRBV7-2,13,TRBJ2-5,NA,CASSFAKRETQYF,TGTGCCAGCAGCTTCGCAAAACGGGAGACCCAGTACTTC
NA,TRBV19,15,TRBJ1-6,NA,CASSIGMGRDSPLHF,TGTGCCAGTAGTATAGGTATGGGGAGGGATTCACCCCTCCACTTT
few,TRBV27,16,TRBJ1-6,TRBD1,CASSPRDRGGWSPLHF,TGTGCCAGCAGTCCCAGGGACAGGGGAGGTTGGTCACCCCTCCACTTT
NA,TRBV4-3,16,TRBJ1-4,TRBD1,CASSPEGLQGNEKLFF,TGCGCCAGCAGCCCGGAAGGGTTACAGGGGAATGAAAAACTGTTTTTT
NA,TRBV2,13,TRBJ1-5,NA,CASSWQGGQPQHF,TGTGCCAGCAGTTGGCAGGGAGGGCAGCCCCAGCATTTT
NA,TRBV18,14,TRBJ2-3,NA,CASSPQESTDTQYF,TGTGCCAGCTCACCACAAGAGAGCACAGATACGCAGTATTTT
few,TRBV2,15,TRBJ2-5,NA,CASRNRFLGQETQYF,TGTGCCAGCAGGAACAGGTTTCTGGGACAAGAGACCCAGTACTTC
NA,TRBV4-2,17,TRBJ2-7,TRBD2,CTSSPHLAGGPSYEQYF,TGTACCAGCAGCCCACACCTAGCGGGGGGGCCTTCCTACGAGCAGTACTTC
once,TRBV2,14,TRBJ2-7,NA,CASSVSSNPTKQYF,TGTGCCAGCAGTGTGAGTAGTAACCCTACGAAGCAGTACTTC
few,TRBV12-5,13,TRBJ2-7,NA,CASGPNLGYEQYF,TGTGCTAGTGGTCCGAACCTAGGCTACGAGCAGTACTTC
NA,TRBV1,20,TRBJ2-3,NA,CTSSLYGLAGGQSGTDTQYF,TGCACCAGCAGCCTTTACGGACTAGCGGGGGGCCAATCAGGCACAGATACGCAGTATTTT
NA,TRBV18,19,TRBJ2-5,TRBD1,CASSRSDITLRTGQETQYF,TGTGCCAGCTCGCGCAGCGATATTACTCTAAGGACAGGCCAAGAGACCCAGTACTTC
NA,TRBV4-2,14,TRBJ1-3,NA,CASSQDRRGNTIYF,TGTGCCAGCAGCCAAGATAGGCGGGGAAACACCATATATTTT
NA,TRBV13,12,TRBJ2-7,NA,CASSSVPYEQYF,TGTGCCAGCAGCTCTGTTCCCTACGAGCAGTACTTC
NA,TRBV10-3,16,TRBJ1-3,TRBD1,CAITQTGGLTGNTIYF,TGTGCCATCACCCAGACAGGGGGGCTAACTGGAAACACCATATATTTT
NA,TRBV4-2,13,TRBJ1-1,NA,CASSQEEGTEAFF,TGTGCCAGCAGCCAAGAGGAGGGAACTGAAGCTTTCTTT
NA,TRBV5-1,13,TRBJ1-1,NA,CASSLAGNTEAFF,TGCGCCAGCAGCTTGGCCGGGAACACTGAAGCTTTCTTT
NA,TRBV27,16,TRBJ2-1,TRBD2,CASSLVSALAGVPQFF,TGTGCCAGCAGTTTAGTGTCGGCTCTAGCGGGGGTACCCCAGTTCTTC
few,TRBV4-3,14,TRBJ1-1,TRBD1,CASSRDSWGTEAFF,TGCGCCAGCAGCCGGGACAGTTGGGGGACTGAAGCTTTCTTT
NA,TRBV21-1,16,TRBJ2-5,NA,CASSPWARGQLETQYF,TGTGCCAGCAGCCCCTGGGCCAGGGGGCAGTTAGAGACCCAGTACTTC
NA,TRBV9,13,TRBJ1-1,TRBD1,CASSSGTGPEAFF,TGTGCCAGCAGCTCTGGGACAGGGCCTGAAGCTTTCTTT
NA,TRBV7-8,16,TRBJ2-2,TRBD1,CASSLSGGIGTGELFF,TGTGCCAGCAGCTTATCAGGGGGCATAGGCACCGGGGAGCTGTTTTTT
NA,TRBV7-7,15,TRBJ2-7,TRBD1,CASSPQGTGVHEQYF,TGTGCCAGCAGCCCCCAAGGGACAGGGGTTCACGAGCAGTACTTC
NA,TRBV18,17,TRBJ1-5,TRBD1,CASSLSRPGGASQPQHF,TGTGCCAGCTCACTATCCAGGCCAGGGGGCGCGTCACAGCCCCAGCATTTT
NA,TRBV27,15,TRBJ2-1,TRBD2,CASTSGGPRGDEQFF,TGTGCCAGCACGAGCGGGGGGCCGCGCGGAGATGAGCAGTTCTTC
once,TRBV7-9,16,TRBJ2-7,TRBD1,CASSSSGQVPSYEQYF,TGTGCCAGCAGCTCATCCGGACAGGTACCTTCCTACGAGCAGTACTTC
NA,TRBV4-1,15,TRBJ1-6,NA,CASSQPPTATSPLHF,TGCGCCAGCAGCCAACCTCCGACAGCTACTTCACCCCTCCACTTT
medium-sized,TRBV19,13,TRBJ2-1,NA,CASSIASANEQFF,TGTGCCAGTAGTATAGCTAGCGCCAATGAGCAGTTCTTC
NA,TRBV5-4,15,TRBJ1-2,TRBD1,CASSTRDRGDYGYTF,TGTGCCAGCAGCACCCGGGACAGGGGAGACTATGGCTACACCTTC
NA,TRBV6-5,14,TRBJ1-5,TRBD1,CATGDRGLNQPQHF,TGTGCCACGGGGGACAGGGGACTCAATCAGCCCCAGCATTTT
NA,TRBV7-2,13,TRBJ2-3,NA,CASSLGLTDTQYF,TGTGCCAGCAGCCTTGGGCTCACAGATACGCAGTATTTT
NA,TRBV6-5,13,TRBJ2-7,TRBD1,CASGPGQGSEQYF,TGTGCCAGCGGACCGGGACAGGGATCCGAGCAGTACTTC
NA,TRBV10-3,15,TRBJ1-1,NA,CAIQGSKALNTEAFF,TGTGCCATCCAGGGGAGCAAGGCCCTGAACACTGAAGCTTTCTTT
few,TRBV7-9,12,TRBJ2-2,NA,CASSLGAGELFF,TGTGCCAGCAGCTTAGGAGCCGGGGAGCTGTTTTTT
once,TRBV19,16,TRBJ2-1,NA,CASSVLTASSYNEQFF,TGTGCCAGTAGTGTCCTGACTGCCAGCTCCTACAATGAGCAGTTCTTC
NA,TRBV27,15,TRBJ2-5,NA,CASSLSRQTPETQYF,TGTGCCAGCAGTTTATCCCGACAAACTCCGGAGACCCAGTACTTC
NA,TRBV18,16,TRBJ1-6,NA,CASSRGRGDRDSPLHF,TGTGCCAGCTCCCGGGGGAGGGGTGATAGGGATTCACCCCTCCACTTT
NA,TRBV2,15,TRBJ2-7,TRBD1,CASKAAPGGSYEQYF,TGTGCCAGCAAGGCCGCGCCAGGGGGCTCCTACGAGCAGTACTTC
once,TRBV7-9,16,TRBJ1-2,TRBD1,CSSIKARDRGNYGYTF,TGTTCCAGCATCAAGGCCCGGGACAGGGGGAACTATGGCTACACCTTC
few,TRBV6-4,13,TRBJ1-3,NA,CASRDSLSGTIYF,TGTGCCAGCAGGGACAGCCTCTCAGGCACCATATATTTT
NA,TRBV7-8,14,TRBJ1-5,NA,CASTAGAGEQPQHF,TGTGCCAGCACTGCCGGGGCAGGGGAACAGCCCCAGCATTTT
NA,TRBV7-9,16,TRBJ2-2,TRBD1,CSSSLKGQGFTGELFF,TGTTCCAGCAGCTTAAAGGGACAGGGCTTTACCGGGGAGCTGTTTTTT
NA,TRBV27,15,TRBJ1-2,NA,CASSLAFRGNYGYTF,TGTGCCAGCAGTTTGGCCTTTAGAGGAAACTATGGCTACACCTTC
NA,TRBV6-5,14,TRBJ1-2,TRBD1,CASSLDDRGLGYTF,TGTGCCAGCAGCCTAGATGACAGGGGGCTCGGCTACACCTTC